Each of the 15 T cell receptor beta chains below was sequenced from the same sample in a study of identical twins. Using its own MiXCR run on the 5' RACE reads, TCRdb lists one record per CDR3 protein. The sample contains some 590,000 distinct CDR3 sequences, 9% to 10% of which appear only once. The same sample was also studied in work on yellow fever vaccine responses in identical twins.

Sequences were obtained from PBMCs. These receptors all stem from a woman under 30 in good health.

This clonotype has only a few counts. The gene calls are TRBV6-5 and TRBJ2-3; D is undetermined. Germline V lookup: CDR1 MNHEY, CDR2 SVGAGI. The CDR3 is 15 amino acids. V was shortened by 5 bases and J by 0 bases, with 12 bases between the two germline ends. This CDR3 reads CASSGMVTSTDTQYF. CDR3 nucleotide sequence: TGTGCCAGCAGTGGGATGGTGACTAGCACAGATACGCAGTATTTT.

With regard to this clonotype: Mismatch with germline at one junction end may stem from a read error. The CDR3 region is CASSPRPAPGDTRYF. The CDR3 nucleotides read TGTGCCAGTAGTCCCCGGCCCGCCCCGGGAGATACGCGGTATTTT. The V gene is TRBV19, the J gene TRBJ2-3; maybe TRBD2 (6 bases). This CDR3 has 15 residues. Per germline, CDR1 LNHDA and CDR2 SQIVND (reference sequence).

There are a few counts of this clonotype. J is TRBJ2-7 and V is TRBV15; 8 bases align to TRBD1. From germline, CDR1 is LNHNV and CDR2 YYDKDF (reference sequence). This CDR3 is built from 14 residues. The V gene end was trimmed by 4 bases and the J gene end by 4 bases; junction bases not matched to a gene: 6. In DNA, the CDR3 is TGTGCCACCAGCAACCGGGACAGGCTATACGAGCAGTACTTC. It yields the protein CATSNRDRLYEQYF.

This clonotype has more than one count but fewer than ten. J is TRBJ2-1 and V is TRBV20-1; TRBD2 agrees at 7 bases. In germline, CDR1 is DFQATT, CDR2 SNEGSKA (reference sequence). CDR3 length equals 14 residues. V shed 6 bases and J 8 bases; nucleotides not matched to a gene: 13. The CDR3 coding sequence is TGCAGTGCGACCCCCGTGGGGAGCGGGGATGAGCAGTTCTTC. Protein product: CSATPVGSGDEQFF.

This clonotype occurred a few times. The chain employs TRBV2 and TRBJ1-5; 8 nucleotides align to TRBD1. J lost 0 bases, V lost 6 bases, and 4 bases had no gene match. CDR3 length equals 15 residues. CDR1 is SNHLY, CDR2 FYNNEI, per germline. CDR3 sequence: CASRPDRDSNQPQHF. The DNA for the CDR3 is TGTGCCAGCAGACCGGACAGGGATAGCAATCAGCCCCAGCATTTT.

The J gene is TRBJ2-5, the V gene TRBV9; D gene uncertain. CDR1 is SGDLS and CDR2 is YYNGEE in the germline V gene. This CDR3 has 13 amino acids. V dropped 0 bases and J dropped 4 bases, with 7 bases sitting between them. CDR3 DNA sequence: TGTGCCAGCAGCGTAGTAGGGTCAGAGACCCAGTACTTC. Its protein product is CASSVVGSETQYF.

This clonotype was recorded many times. This chain links TRBV11-2 with TRBJ2-7, with D unclear. Germline CDR1 is SGHAT and CDR2 is FQNNGV. The CDR3 extends over 14 amino acids. V was clipped by 4 bases and J by 0 bases, with 10 bases between them. The CDR3 DNA reads TGTGCCAGCAGCTCAAGGGCCCGCTCCTACGAGCAGTACTTC. This encodes CASSSRARSYEQYF.

The chain employs TRBV5-1 and TRBJ2-3; 7 bases match TRBD2. The CDR3 covers 16 residues. In germline, CDR1 is SGHRS, CDR2 YFSETQ. Losses at the gene ends were 4 bases for V and 0 bases for J; bases not matched to a gene: 8. The CDR3 DNA sequence: TGCGCCAGCAGCCGCAGGGAAGCGGGGAGCACAGATACGCAGTATTTT. Its translation: CASSRREAGSTDTQYF.

There are a few counts of this clonotype. The chain joins TRBV6-6 to TRBJ2-2, with D possibly matching TRBD2 (7 bases). V dropped 11 bases and J dropped 6 bases, with 13 bases sitting between them. The CDR3 totals 12 residues. The V gene's germline CDR1 is MNHNY and CDR2 SVGAGI (reference sequence). The CDR3 nucleotides read TGTGCCTTCCGGGGGGCCGCCGGGGAGCTGTTTTTT. Translating it yields CAFRGAAGELFF.

The V gene is TRBV29-1, the J gene TRBJ2-7; D could derive from TRBD1 or TRBD2 (6 bases each). There are 11 residues in the CDR3. V dropped 3 bases and J dropped 7 bases, with 10 bases sitting between them. CDR1 and CDR2 from the germline V gene are SQVTM and ANQGSEA. CDR3 nucleotides: TGCAGCGTTGATAGGGGGGATGAGCAGTACTTC. It translates to CSVDRGDEQYF.

This rearrangement joins TRBV10-3 to TRBJ2-7; no clear D gene. The germline CDR1 and CDR2 sequences are ENHRY and SYGVKD. This CDR3 region has 13 residues. Trimming left V 3 bases short and J 1 base short, with 7 bases between. The CDR3 loop is CAISDSKSYEQYF. The CDR3, as DNA: TGTGCCATCAGTGACTCGAAATCCTACGAGCAGTACTTC.

This clonotype was seen more than once but under ten times. The chain couples TRBV7-2 to TRBJ2-5, with 9 positions matching TRBD2. Losses at the gene ends were 5 bases for V and 2 bases for J; bases not matched to a gene: 3. Germline CDR1 and CDR2: SGHTA and FQGNSA. There are 14 residues in the CDR3. The CDR3 here is CASSHSGGQETQYF. DNA of the CDR3: TGTGCCAGCAGCCACAGCGGGGGGCAAGAGACCCAGTACTTC.

In its sample, this clonotype was seen many times. The CDR3 reads CASSPGGLGTDTQYF. The DNA of the CDR3 is TGTGCCAGCAGTCCAGGGGGTCTCGGCACAGATACGCAGTATTTT. The genes are TRBV28 and TRBJ2-3, with 7 bases aligning to TRBD1. The V gene end was trimmed by 5 bases and the J gene end by 1 base; junction bases not matched to a gene: 6. The CDR3 totals 15 residues. Germline lookup yields CDR1 MDHEN and CDR2 SYDVKM.

This chain uses TRBV12-3 or TRBV12-4 with TRBJ2-1, with D possibly being TRBD1 (6 bases). This CDR3 spans 14 amino acids. Trimming pared 6 bases from V and 2 bases from J, leaving 11 bases between. DNA for the CDR3: TGTGCCAGCAGCTCAGGGGATCCCTACAATGAGCAGTTCTTC. It encodes CASSSGDPYNEQFF.

This clonotype has a single count. V and J are TRBV25-1 and TRBJ2-7; TRBD2 might be the D (5 bases). V lost 6 bases and J lost 2, with 14 bases in between. Germline V gene data show CDR1 as MGHDK and CDR2 as SYGVNS. The CDR3 consists of 14 residues. The CDR3 protein is CASRGSGAAYEQYF. CDR3 bases: TGTGCCAGCAGGGGCTCAGGAGCGGCCTACGAGCAGTACTTC.